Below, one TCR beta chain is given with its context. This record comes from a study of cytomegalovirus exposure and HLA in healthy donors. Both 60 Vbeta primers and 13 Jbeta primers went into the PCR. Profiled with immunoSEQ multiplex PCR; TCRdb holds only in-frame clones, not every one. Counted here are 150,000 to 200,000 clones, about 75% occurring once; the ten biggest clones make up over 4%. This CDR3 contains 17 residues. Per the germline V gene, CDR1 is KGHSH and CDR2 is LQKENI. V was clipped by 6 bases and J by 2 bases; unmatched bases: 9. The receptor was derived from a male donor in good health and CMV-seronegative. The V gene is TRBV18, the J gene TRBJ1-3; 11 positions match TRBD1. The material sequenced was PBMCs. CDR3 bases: TGTGCCAGCTCGAATCACGGACAGGGGGCGCCTGGAAACACCATATATTTT. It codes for CASSNHGQGAPGNTIYF.